This is a list of T cell receptor beta chains from one sample in a study of blood T cell repertoires in COVID-19. The data were produced by immunoSEQ multiplex PCR, yet TCRdb's version contains in-frame clones alone and is incomplete. The profile shows 470,000 or so clones, about 85% of them singletons. Material: PBMCs or T cells enriched from blood (not recorded which). Receptors originate from a woman under 30 with acute COVID-19. The CDR3 runs from the conserved cysteine through the conserved F or W. Fields, in order: CDR3 DNA, CDR3 protein, V gene, clone size, D gene, J gene. A D gene is named only where the DNA matches it firmly. Clone size is given for some rows only: seen once, a few or many times, or a class if the clone is expanded.

TGTGCCAGCAGCCCGGGGACAGGGGGTGAAGCTTTCTTT | CASSPGTGGEAFF | TRBV28 | NA | TRBD1 | TRBJ1-1
TGTGCCAGCAGCAGGGGGACAGGGACTGGCGAGCAGTACTTC | CASSRGTGTGEQYF | TRBV13 | NA | TRBD1 | TRBJ2-7
TGTGCCATCAGTGAGGACAGGGGAAGTCAGCCCCAGCATTTT | CAISEDRGSQPQHF | TRBV10-3 | NA | TRBD1 | TRBJ1-5
TGTGCCAGCAGTGGGGGGACCTACGAGCAGTACTTC | CASSGGTYEQYF | TRBV12-3/TRBV12-4 | NA | NA | TRBJ2-7
TGTGCCAGCGCCCAGGGAACCTACAATGAGCAGTTCTTC | CASAQGTYNEQFF | TRBV11-3 | NA | NA | TRBJ2-1
TGTGCCAGCAGCGTAGACAGGGCGAACACCGGGGAGCTGTTTTTT | CASSVDRANTGELFF | TRBV9 | NA | NA | TRBJ2-2
TGTGCCAGCGGGCCCGCCGCGGGCTATGGCTACACCTTC | CASGPAAGYGYTF | TRBV27 | NA | NA | TRBJ1-2
TGTGCCAGCAGTTTATATGGGGCGCCGGAGCCCCAGCATTTT | CASSLYGAPEPQHF | TRBV27 | NA | NA | TRBJ1-5
TGTGCCAGCCGGAGCGGGAGGGCCACCGGGGAGCTGTTTTTT | CASRSGRATGELFF | TRBV9 | NA | TRBD2 | TRBJ2-2
TGTGCCAGCAGACAATCGTTCAACTCACCCCTCCACTTT | CASRQSFNSPLHF | TRBV12-3/TRBV12-4 | few | NA | TRBJ1-6
TGTGCCAGCAGTTACTCGGGCGGGGGCAGGGGCACTGAAGCTTTCTTT | CASSYSGGGRGTEAFF | TRBV6-5 | NA | NA | TRBJ1-1
TGTGCCAGCAGGACTCCGGGACTAGCGGTCACCGGGGAGCTGTTTTTT | CASRTPGLAVTGELFF | TRBV7-9 | once | TRBD2 | TRBJ2-2
TGTGCCAGCTTAGTTCGTCCGGGACTAGCGGGAGGGGGGGCCTTTAACGAGCAGTACTTC | CASLVRPGLAGGGAFNEQYF | TRBV3-1/TRBV3-2 | NA | TRBD2 | TRBJ2-7
TGTGCCAGCGGCGCAAGGGGTTACACTGAAGCTTTCTTT | CASGARGYTEAFF | TRBV7-3 | NA | NA | TRBJ1-1
TGTGCCAGCAGCTGGGAGTCAGGATCCTACGAGCAGTACTTC | CASSWESGSYEQYF | TRBV28 | NA | NA | TRBJ2-7
TGCGCCAGCAGCCAAGGGACGGGGACAAGGCCCTACGAGCAGTACTTC | CASSQGTGTRPYEQYF | TRBV4-1 | NA | NA | TRBJ2-7
TGCGCCAGCAGCCTGGGACTAGCGGGAGAGCCGGCCTACGAGCAGTACTTC | CASSLGLAGEPAYEQYF | TRBV5-1 | NA | TRBD2 | TRBJ2-7
TGTGCCAGCAGTCACAGCGGCGGGCTGACCGCGACCCAGTACTTC | CASSHSGGLTATQYF | TRBV28 | NA | NA | TRBJ2-5
TGTGCCAGCAGTGACAACAATAATTCACCCCTCCACTTT | CASSDNNNSPLHF | TRBV6-4 | NA | NA | TRBJ1-6
TGCGCCAGCAGCCCCCGAGTAGCGGTCCAAGAGACCCAGTACTTC | CASSPRVAVQETQYF | TRBV5-1 | NA | NA | TRBJ2-5
TGTGCCAGCAGTTACACCGGGACAGGGGGTTACGAGCAGTACTTC | CASSYTGTGGYEQYF | TRBV6-5 | few | TRBD1 | TRBJ2-7
TGTGCCAGCAGCTTCGGGAGGGTTCGGGAGGCTAAATCCTACGAGCAGTACTTC | CASSFGRVREAKSYEQYF | TRBV7-9 | few | TRBD2 | TRBJ2-7
TGTGCCAGCAGCTCCGGACTAGCAAGAGATACGCAGTATTTT | CASSSGLARDTQYF | TRBV5-8 | NA | TRBD2 | TRBJ2-3
TGTGCCAGCAGCCAAGATCGGACCCGGGGGGTCTACGAGCAGTACTTC | CASSQDRTRGVYEQYF | TRBV4-2 | NA | TRBD2 | TRBJ2-7
TGTGCCAGCAGCTTAGGAATACGTTTAGTCACCGGGGAGCTGTTTTTT | CASSLGIRLVTGELFF | TRBV13 | NA | NA | TRBJ2-2
TGTGCCAGCTCACCAATGGTAGGGGAGGGTTTCTACGAGCAGTACTTC | CASSPMVGEGFYEQYF | TRBV18 | NA | TRBD2 | TRBJ2-7
TGTGCCAGCTCTTATACAGGGGGTTTAGATTATGGCTACACCTTC | CASSYTGGLDYGYTF | TRBV6-5 | NA | TRBD1 | TRBJ1-2
TGTGCAAGTCGGCCGACAGGGGGACGACAGCCCCAGCATTTT | CASRPTGGRQPQHF | TRBV12-2 | once | NA | TRBJ1-5
TGTGCCAGTAGTCTCGCAGGGAGCTACACCTTC | CASSLAGSYTF | TRBV19 | NA | NA | TRBJ1-2
TGTGCCAGCTCACCACCGCAGACTAGAGTCTCCTACGAGCAGTACTTC | CASSPPQTRVSYEQYF | TRBV18 | NA | NA | TRBJ2-7
TGCGCCAGCAGCCCCCTTGGTAGCGGGACCCAAGAGACCCAGTACTTC | CASSPLGSGTQETQYF | TRBV4-1 | NA | TRBD2 | TRBJ2-5
TGTGCCAGCAGTGACCCATCCTACTCGGATACGCAGTATTTT | CASSDPSYSDTQYF | TRBV2 | NA | NA | TRBJ2-3
TGTGCCAGCACCATACAGGGAGCTAATGAAAAACTGTTTTTT | CASTIQGANEKLFF | TRBV2 | NA | NA | TRBJ1-4
TGTGCCAGCAGCGTAGAGGGAGGGCCGACGTTCAATGAAAAACTGTTTTTT | CASSVEGGPTFNEKLFF | TRBV9 | NA | NA | TRBJ1-4
TGTGCCAGCAGTATATCCCCAGCTAATGAAAAACTGTTTTTT | CASSISPANEKLFF | TRBV6-5 | NA | NA | TRBJ1-4
TGTGCCAGCAGTGCTACAGGAGAACCTTATGGCTACACCTTC | CASSATGEPYGYTF | TRBV6-2/TRBV6-3 | NA | NA | TRBJ1-2
TGTGCCAGTAAGGACCCCGGAGGGGCCTCTGGGGCCAACGTCCTGACTTTC | CASKDPGGASGANVLTF | TRBV19 | NA | NA | TRBJ2-6
TGTGCCAGTACGGGGGGACAGGGGTTTCGCACTGAAGCTTTCTTT | CASTGGQGFRTEAFF | TRBV28 | NA | TRBD1 | TRBJ1-1
TGTGCCAGCAGCCCGACAGGGGATGTTAATTCACCCCTCCACTTT | CASSPTGDVNSPLHF | TRBV9 | NA | TRBD1 | TRBJ1-6
TGTGCCATCAGTGAGTCGCCGGCAGATACGCAGTATTTT | CAISESPADTQYF | TRBV10-3 | NA | NA | TRBJ2-3
TGTGCCAGCAGTTACGGCCGGGACAGGGACAATCAGCCCCAGCATTTT | CASSYGRDRDNQPQHF | TRBV6-5 | NA | TRBD1 | TRBJ1-5
TGTGCCAGCAGCCAGGGTGTTCCAAGGTCGGTTGAAAAACTGTTTTTT | CASSQGVPRSVEKLFF | TRBV5-6 | NA | NA | TRBJ1-4
TGTGCCAGCAGCAAGGGACAGGGGAAGAATAACGAGCAGTACTTC | CASSKGQGKNNEQYF | TRBV5-5 | few | TRBD1 | TRBJ2-7
TGTGCCACAACGACGGGGGGTAATGAAAAACTGTTTTTT | CATTTGGNEKLFF | TRBV7-9 | NA | NA | TRBJ1-4
TGTGCCAGCAGCTTACGGGACAGGGGTGTAGATACGCAGTATTTT | CASSLRDRGVDTQYF | TRBV5-8 | NA | TRBD1 | TRBJ2-3
TGCGCCAGCAGCGCGGGACTCTACAATGAGCAGTTCTTC | CASSAGLYNEQFF | TRBV5-1 | NA | NA | TRBJ2-1
TGCGCCAGCAGCGAGAGCTCCTACGAGCAGTACTTC | CASSESSYEQYF | TRBV5-1 | NA | NA | TRBJ2-7
TGTGCCAGCAGCTCGGGACAGGGATGGGAGACCCAGTACTTC | CASSSGQGWETQYF | TRBV7-9 | NA | TRBD1 | TRBJ2-5